Shown below are 8 T cell receptor beta chains from a single sample sequenced in a study of molecular identifiers for immune sequencing clone quantification. TCRdb recomputed calls from the PCR reads with MiXCR, one row per CDR3 protein. Among about 510,000 distinct CDR3 sequences, roughly a fifth were seen once, and the ten largest hold about 0.84%. Sequenced: naive CD8+ T cells from blood, with Jurkat cell RNA spiked in. Described subset: FACS-sorted CD8+CD4-CCR7+CD45RA+ naive T cells. These receptor sequences come from a human donor in good health. Some libraries in this study had Jurkat cell RNA spiked in.

This chain links TRBV28 with TRBJ2-1; D unclear. V was trimmed by 4 bases and J by 3 bases, leaving 10 bases between them. Germline V gene sequence: CDR1 MDHEN, CDR2 SYDVKM. CDR3 size: 14 residues. CDR3 loop: CASSSVPSYNEQFF. The CDR3, as DNA: TGTGCCAGCAGTTCCGTCCCCAGCTACAATGAGCAGTTCTTC.

This clonotype was seen a few times. J is TRBJ2-1 and V is TRBV27, with D perhaps TRBD2 (5 bases). CDR3 length: 15 amino acids. The V end lost 4 bases, the J end lost 6 bases, and 16 bases lay between the germline ends. From germline, CDR1 is MNHEY and CDR2 SMNVEV (reference sequence). The CDR3 DNA reads TGTGCCAGCAGTTCTCCGCTAGCTGGGTCCAATGAGCAGTTCTTC. This encodes CASSSPLAGSNEQFF.

The J gene is TRBJ2-7, the V gene TRBV24-1; D gene unclear. The CDR3 runs 11 residues. Between the trimmed V and J ends, which lost 7 bases and 3 bases, there was a span of 6 bases. Germline CDR1 reads KGHDR; CDR2 reads SFDVKD. The CDR3 protein is CATSHGYEQYF. DNA for the CDR3: TGTGCCACCAGCCACGGCTACGAGCAGTACTTC.

This clonotype occurred a few times. DNA of the CDR3: TGTGCCAGCAGCGTGCACTACAGCTATGGCTACACCTTC. This translates into CASSVHYSYGYTF. The V call is TRBV9, the J call TRBJ1-2, with D uncertain. V lost 2 bases to trimming and J lost 4 bases, with 9 bases between them. The CDR3 runs to 13 residues. Looked up from germline, CDR1 is SGDLS and CDR2 is YYNGEE.

The gene calls are TRBV3-1 and TRBJ1-2; D is uncertain. Per the germline V gene, CDR1 is LGHDT and CDR2 is YNNKEL (reference sequence). The ends were cut back, 1 base at V and 4 bases at J, with 7 bases in the middle. CDR3 length: 13 amino acids. DNA of the CDR3: TGTGCCAGCAGCCAAGGAGGCAGCTATGGCTACACCTTC. Translating gives CASSQGGSYGYTF.

As to this clonotype: This may stem from a read error, because a much larger clone lies one nucleotide away. The chain joins TRBV2 to TRBJ2-3, with a weak D call TRBD1 (7 bases). In germline, CDR1 is SNHLY, CDR2 FYNNEI. The CDR3 has 14 residues. The CDR3 sequence is CAGSAGQSTDTQYF. DNA for the CDR3: TGTGCCGGCAGCGCGGGACAGTCCACAGATACGCAGTATTTT.

This clonotype has just a few counts. The genes are TRBV4-1 and TRBJ2-1; TRBD2 matches at 9 bases. The CDR3 spans 16 residues. Germline V gene sequence: CDR1 MGHRA, CDR2 YSYEKL. Trimming removed 1 base from V and 8 bases from J; junction bases left unmatched: 9. This chain's CDR3 is CASSQAGGRARDEQFF. The DNA of the CDR3 is TGCGCCAGCAGCCAAGCAGGCGGGAGGGCCCGGGATGAGCAGTTCTTC.

The chain recombines TRBV5-1 with TRBJ2-6, with a weak D call TRBD1 (6 bases). Trimming shortened V by 7 bases and J by 1 base, and 15 bases separated the two germline ends. Looked up from germline, CDR1 is SGHRS and CDR2 is YFSETQ. The CDR3 is 16 amino acids. DNA for the CDR3: TGCGCCAGCTGCATAAAACAGGGTTCTGGGGCCAACGTCCTGACTTTC. Translating it yields CASCIKQGSGANVLTF.